Presented here are 6 T cell receptor beta chains from one specimen sequenced in a study of blood T cells in healthy people across ages (dated by TCRdb to the mid-2010s). Library preparation used 5' RACE. The listed sequencing device is Illumina HiSeq 2500. A second PCR of roughly 6 to 12 cycles was performed with a sample-barcoded 5' primer and a J-beta primer mix. TCRdb passed the public sequencing reads through fastp at Q25 and MiXCR, retaining productive beta sequences. Each CDR3 protein gets just one entry, which takes the most common genes and DNA from the rows behind it. The sample profile shows about a million distinct CDR3 sequences; more than 30% of them were found once. Clones ranked in the top ten supply around 13% of the sample. The sample was blood. Source of these receptors: a young man in good health.

The chain employs TRBV12-3 or TRBV12-4 and TRBJ2-5, with TRBD1 as a possible D gene (5 bases). The CDR3 is 15 residues long. V was clipped by 6 bases and J by 2 bases, with 16 bases between them. CDR3 nucleotides: TGTGCCAGCAGCCCACCCGCGGCAGGGCAAGAGACCCAGTACTTC. It encodes CASSPPAAGQETQYF.

The chain links TRBV12-3 or TRBV12-4 to TRBJ1-5; no firm D call. V dropped 5 bases and J dropped 2 bases, with 10 bases sitting between them. This CDR3 is built from 14 residues. The CDR3 here is CASSVTPGNQPQHF. The CDR3 coding sequence is TGTGCCAGCAGTGTAACCCCGGGCAATCAGCCCCAGCATTTT.

The V gene is TRBV20-1, the J gene TRBJ2-1, with TRBD2 identical over 14 bases. This CDR3 is built from 17 residues. Germline V gene lookup returns CDR1 DFQATT and CDR2 SNEGSKA (reference sequence). V was pared by 6 bases and J by 0 bases, with 7 bases of the junction left unmatched. CDR3 coding DNA: TGCAGTGCCCCGGGACTAGCGGGGGTCCGCTCCTACAATGAGCAGTTCTTC. As protein: CSAPGLAGVRSYNEQFF.

V usage is TRBV6-2 or TRBV6-3 and J usage is TRBJ1-5; a possible D gene is TRBD1 (6 bases). V shed 4 bases and J shed 5 bases, with 18 bases lying between them. The CDR3 runs 16 residues. Germline assignment: CDR1 MNHEY and CDR2 SVGEGT. The CDR3 sequence is CASSFDRIAGDQPQHF. CDR3 sequence (DNA): TGTGCCAGCAGTTTCGACAGGATCGCAGGGGATCAGCCCCAGCATTTT.

There are a few counts of this clonotype. This sequence joins TRBV7-9 and TRBJ2-5, with a tentative D call TRBD2 (6 bases). This CDR3 region has 12 residues. Trimming cost V 8 bases and J 2 bases, with 9 bases left between them. Per the germline V gene, CDR1 is SEHNR and CDR2 is FQNEAQ (reference sequence). The chain's CDR3 is CASHGTQETQYF. CDR3 DNA: TGTGCCAGCCATGGGACTCAAGAGACCCAGTACTTC.

The chain has TRBV20-1 and TRBJ2-5, with 13 bases fitting TRBD2. The CDR3 loop spans 14 amino acids. Germline lookup yields CDR1 DFQATT and CDR2 SNEGSKA (reference sequence). V was pared by 5 bases and J by 11 bases, with 11 bases of the junction left unmatched. The CDR3 coding sequence is TGCAGTGCTTTGACTAGCGGGGGGTTCGATGAGCAGTACTTC. Its translation: CSALTSGGFDEQYF.